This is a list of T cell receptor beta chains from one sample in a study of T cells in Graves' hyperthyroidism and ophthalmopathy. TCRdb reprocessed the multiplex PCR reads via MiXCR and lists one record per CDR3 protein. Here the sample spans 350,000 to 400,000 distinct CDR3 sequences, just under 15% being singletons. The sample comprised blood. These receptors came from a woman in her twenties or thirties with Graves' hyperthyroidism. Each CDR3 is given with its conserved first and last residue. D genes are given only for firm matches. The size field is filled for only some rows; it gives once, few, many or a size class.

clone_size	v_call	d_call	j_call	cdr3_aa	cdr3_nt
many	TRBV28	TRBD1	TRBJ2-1	CASREQGSSYNEQFF	TGTGCCAGCAGAGAACAGGGGAGCTCCTACAATGAGCAGTTCTTC
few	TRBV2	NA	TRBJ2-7	CASISGEGSYEQYF	TGTGCCAGCATCTCGGGGGAAGGGTCCTACGAGCAGTACTTC
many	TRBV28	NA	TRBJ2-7	CASSPLGSGAAYEQYF	TGTGCCAGCAGCCCCCTTGGGTCAGGGGCCGCCTACGAGCAGTACTTC
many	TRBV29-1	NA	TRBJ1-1	CAIDQNLNTEAFF	TGTGCCATCGACCAGAACCTGAACACTGAAGCTTTCTTT
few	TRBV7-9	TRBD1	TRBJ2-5	CASSLETGTGTQETQYF	TGTGCCAGCAGCTTGGAAACCGGGACAGGGACTCAAGAGACCCAGTACTTC
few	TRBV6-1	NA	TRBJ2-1	CASSHGHLNEQFF	TGTGCCAGCAGCCATGGACACCTGAATGAGCAGTTCTTC
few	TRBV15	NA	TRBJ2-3	CATSRDSYRDGSDTQYF	TGTGCCACCAGCAGAGATTCGTACCGGGATGGGTCAGATACGCAGTATTTT
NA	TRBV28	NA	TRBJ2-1	CASSLKGRGEFF	TGTGCCAGCAGTTTAAAAGGCAGGGGAGAGTTCTTC
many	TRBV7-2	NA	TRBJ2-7	CASSLAVAGIYEQYF	TGTGCCAGCAGCTTAGCGGTGGCAGGTATCTACGAGCAGTACTTC
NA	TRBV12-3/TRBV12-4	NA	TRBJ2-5	CASSYLKGNQGTQYF	TGTGCCAGCAGTTACCTTAAAGGCAATCAAGGGACCCAGTACTTC
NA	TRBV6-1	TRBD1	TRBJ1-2	CASTATGGGYGYTF	TGTGCCAGCACCGCGACAGGGGGAGGCTATGGCTACACCTTC
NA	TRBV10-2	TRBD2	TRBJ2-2	CASSEGLAGGRTGELFF	TGCGCCAGCAGCGAGGGACTAGCGGGAGGGAGAACCGGGGAGCTGTTTTTT
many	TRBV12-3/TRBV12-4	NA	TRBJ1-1	CASSLQGNTEAFF	TGTGCCAGCAGTCTACAGGGCAACACTGAAGCTTTCTTT